Listed below are T cell receptor beta chains from one sample, sequenced in a study of cytomegalovirus exposure and HLA in healthy donors. Sequencing was performed with immunoSEQ multiplex PCR; in TCRdb, only in-frame clones are kept and a portion is missing. The profile shows just over 150,000 clones, around nine tenths of them singletons. Sequenced sample: PBMCs. These receptors were obtained from a woman younger than 35 in good health and CMV-seronegative. CDR3s include the opening cysteine and the closing phenylalanine or tryptophan. D genes are given only for firm matches. Only part of the rows carry a size: once, few, many, or a class if the clone is expanded.

v_gene: TRBV6-4
abundance: .
j_gene: TRBJ2-1
d_gene: TRBD2
CDR3nt: TGTGCCAGCAGTCGGCGGGGGGATACCTACAATGAGCAGTTCTTC
CDR3aa: CASSRRGDTYNEQFF

v_gene: TRBV2
abundance: .
j_gene: TRBJ1-1
d_gene: .
CDR3nt: TGTGCCAGCAGTCAAGACGGTAACACTGAAGCTTTCTTT
CDR3aa: CASSQDGNTEAFF

v_gene: TRBV6-5
abundance: .
j_gene: TRBJ1-4
d_gene: .
CDR3nt: TGTGCCAGCAGCCGGTCGGGGGGCTTTAATGAAAAACTGTTTTTT
CDR3aa: CASSRSGGFNEKLFF

v_gene: TRBV18
abundance: .
j_gene: TRBJ2-1
d_gene: .
CDR3nt: TGTGCCAGCTCACCAGACAGGTCAGCCTACAATGAGCAGTTCTTC
CDR3aa: CASSPDRSAYNEQFF

v_gene: TRBV5-1
abundance: .
j_gene: TRBJ2-5
d_gene: TRBD1
CDR3nt: TGCGCCAGCCGTCCGGGACAGGGGCAGGGAGCCCAAGAGACCCAGTACTTC
CDR3aa: CASRPGQGQGAQETQYF

v_gene: TRBV7-6
abundance: .
j_gene: TRBJ2-2
d_gene: TRBD2
CDR3nt: TGTGCCAGTTCTTTCGACGGGGGGACGAACACCGGGGAGCTGTTTTTT
CDR3aa: CASSFDGGTNTGELFF

v_gene: TRBV10-3
abundance: .
j_gene: TRBJ2-1
d_gene: .
CDR3nt: TGTGCCATCAGAACTTTACCAAATGAGCAGTTCTTC
CDR3aa: CAIRTLPNEQFF

v_gene: TRBV19
abundance: .
j_gene: TRBJ1-4
d_gene: .
CDR3nt: TGTGCCAGTAGTATGGACACCGCAACTAATGAAAAACTGTTTTTT
CDR3aa: CASSMDTATNEKLFF

v_gene: TRBV30
abundance: .
j_gene: TRBJ2-7
d_gene: .
CDR3nt: TGTGCCTGGGGGCCAAACTACGAGCAGTACTTC
CDR3aa: CAWGPNYEQYF

v_gene: TRBV10-3
abundance: .
j_gene: TRBJ1-2
d_gene: TRBD1
CDR3nt: TGTGCCATCGCAGGGGGACAAATTAACTATGGCTACACCTTC
CDR3aa: CAIAGGQINYGYTF

v_gene: TRBV5-4
abundance: .
j_gene: TRBJ1-1
d_gene: TRBD1
CDR3nt: TGTGCCAGCAGCTCACGGGACAGGGGCACTGAAGCTTTCTTT
CDR3aa: CASSSRDRGTEAFF

v_gene: TRBV4-2
abundance: .
j_gene: TRBJ2-3
d_gene: .
CDR3nt: TGTGCCAGCAGCCAAGTTCGAGAAGCCGATACGCAGTATTTT
CDR3aa: CASSQVREADTQYF

v_gene: TRBV15
abundance: .
j_gene: TRBJ2-7
d_gene: .
CDR3nt: TGTGCCACCAGCAGAGATCGACCTAGCTCTTACGAGCAGTACTTC
CDR3aa: CATSRDRPSSYEQYF

v_gene: TRBV28
abundance: .
j_gene: TRBJ2-7
d_gene: TRBD1
CDR3nt: TGTGCCAGCAGGGATCGGGACAGGGGACACGAGCAGTACTTC
CDR3aa: CASRDRDRGHEQYF

v_gene: TRBV7-6
abundance: many
j_gene: TRBJ2-3
d_gene: .
CDR3nt: TGTGCCAGCAGCCCCCACGTACGGGGGACTAGCACAGATACGCAGTATTTT
CDR3aa: CASSPHVRGTSTDTQYF

v_gene: TRBV4-2
abundance: .
j_gene: TRBJ2-1
d_gene: TRBD2
CDR3nt: TGTGCCAGCAGCCAAGATCGGACTAGCGATGAGCAGTTCTTC
CDR3aa: CASSQDRTSDEQFF

v_gene: TRBV5-4
abundance: .
j_gene: TRBJ2-3
d_gene: .
CDR3nt: TGTGCCAGCAGCCTCGGGTCGCCCACAGATACGCAGTATTTT
CDR3aa: CASSLGSPTDTQYF

v_gene: TRBV6-6
abundance: few
j_gene: TRBJ1-4
d_gene: TRBD1
CDR3nt: TGTGCCAGCAGCGACAGGGGGCATAATGAAAAACTGTTTTTT
CDR3aa: CASSDRGHNEKLFF

v_gene: TRBV6-5
abundance: few
j_gene: TRBJ1-5
d_gene: TRBD1
CDR3nt: TGTGCCAGCAGAATCGACAGGGGATTAGGACAGCCCCAGCATTTT
CDR3aa: CASRIDRGLGQPQHF

v_gene: TRBV27
abundance: .
j_gene: TRBJ1-4
d_gene: .
CDR3nt: TGTGCCAGCAGTGGGGAAGGACTAGCCGAGGAAAAACTGTTTTTT
CDR3aa: CASSGEGLAEEKLFF

v_gene: TRBV28
abundance: .
j_gene: TRBJ1-4
d_gene: .
CDR3nt: TGTGCCAGCAGCTGGAGCGAAAAACTGTTTTTT
CDR3aa: CASSWSEKLFF

v_gene: TRBV6-1
abundance: .
j_gene: TRBJ1-1
d_gene: .
CDR3nt: TGTGCCAGCAGCCCAACTGAGAACACTGAAGCTTTCTTT
CDR3aa: CASSPTENTEAFF

v_gene: TRBV9
abundance: .
j_gene: TRBJ2-6
d_gene: .
CDR3nt: TGTGCCAGCAGCGTAGCTCCGGGTTTTGGGGCCAACGTCCTGACTTTC
CDR3aa: CASSVAPGFGANVLTF

v_gene: TRBV30
abundance: few
j_gene: TRBJ2-1
d_gene: TRBD1
CDR3nt: TGTGCCTGGAGTGTCTCTCTGACAGGGTCTACCTACAATGAGCAGTTCTTC
CDR3aa: CAWSVSLTGSTYNEQFF

v_gene: TRBV6-1
abundance: few
j_gene: TRBJ2-7
d_gene: TRBD2
CDR3nt: TGTGCCAGCAGTGACCGATGGGAAATAGCGGGGGGCTACGAGCAGTACTTC
CDR3aa: CASSDRWEIAGGYEQYF

v_gene: TRBV10-3
abundance: .
j_gene: TRBJ1-5
d_gene: .
CDR3nt: TGTGCCATCAGTACATTCTACGGACAGTCCGGTCAGCCCCAGCATTTT
CDR3aa: CAISTFYGQSGQPQHF

v_gene: TRBV30
abundance: .
j_gene: TRBJ1-5
d_gene: .
CDR3nt: TGTGCCTGGGCGGGGGGAAAAGACCAGCCCCAGCATTTT
CDR3aa: CAWAGGKDQPQHF

v_gene: TRBV27
abundance: .
j_gene: TRBJ2-7
d_gene: .
CDR3nt: TGTGCCAGCAGAACAGGGCGAATTTCGGGAGAGCAGTACTTC
CDR3aa: CASRTGRISGEQYF

v_gene: TRBV9
abundance: .
j_gene: TRBJ1-3
d_gene: .
CDR3nt: TGTGCCAGCAGCCCACCGGGACTACTCTCTGGAAACACCATATATTTT
CDR3aa: CASSPPGLLSGNTIYF

v_gene: TRBV19
abundance: .
j_gene: TRBJ2-1
d_gene: .
CDR3nt: TGTGCCAGTAGTATAAGTTTTCCGGGCCGGGAGCAACTCTTC
CDR3aa: CASSISFPGREQLF

v_gene: TRBV5-1
abundance: .
j_gene: TRBJ2-5
d_gene: .
CDR3nt: TGCGCCAGCAGCTCCTCAGGGGGGGAGACCCAGTACTTC
CDR3aa: CASSSSGGETQYF

v_gene: TRBV5-1
abundance: .
j_gene: TRBJ2-3
d_gene: .
CDR3nt: TGCGCCAGCAGCCGGCCGCGGGGTGCTCCCCTCACAGATACGCAGTATTTT
CDR3aa: CASSRPRGAPLTDTQYF

v_gene: TRBV28
abundance: .
j_gene: TRBJ1-1
d_gene: .
CDR3nt: TGTGCCAGCAGTTATACGACTCGCCCTTCGGCAACTGAAGCTTTCTTT
CDR3aa: CASSYTTRPSATEAFF

v_gene: TRBV10-1
abundance: .
j_gene: TRBJ1-1
d_gene: TRBD1
CDR3nt: TGCGCCAGCAGTGAACAGGGGGACACTGAAGCTTTCTTT
CDR3aa: CASSEQGDTEAFF

v_gene: TRBV6-6
abundance: once
j_gene: TRBJ2-1
d_gene: TRBD2
CDR3nt: TGTGCCAGCAGTTACTCTAGCGGGAAGCAGTTCTTC
CDR3aa: CASSYSSGKQFF

v_gene: TRBV6-1
abundance: .
j_gene: TRBJ1-2
d_gene: .
CDR3nt: TGTGCCAGCAGTGAAGACAGGTCCGACTATGGCTACACCTTC
CDR3aa: CASSEDRSDYGYTF

v_gene: TRBV6-5
abundance: once
j_gene: TRBJ2-2
d_gene: .
CDR3nt: TGTGCCAGCAGTTACTCGAGGACCGGGGAGCTGTTTTTT
CDR3aa: CASSYSRTGELFF

v_gene: TRBV5-1
abundance: .
j_gene: TRBJ1-1
d_gene: TRBD1
CDR3nt: TGCGCCAGCAGCGGTGCAGGGGGCGGCACTGAAGCTTTCTTT
CDR3aa: CASSGAGGGTEAFF

v_gene: TRBV5-1
abundance: .
j_gene: TRBJ2-5
d_gene: TRBD2
CDR3nt: TGCGCCAGCGCACCGGGACTAGCGGACGGGGAGACCCAGTACTTC
CDR3aa: CASAPGLADGETQYF

v_gene: TRBV12-5
abundance: .
j_gene: TRBJ1-6
d_gene: .
CDR3nt: TGTGCTAGTGGTTTGGAGGGGAATTCACCCCTCCACTTT
CDR3aa: CASGLEGNSPLHF

v_gene: TRBV5-1
abundance: .
j_gene: TRBJ2-3
d_gene: .
CDR3nt: TGCGCCAGCAGCCCCGGGGACAATTCAGATACGCAGTATTTT
CDR3aa: CASSPGDNSDTQYF

v_gene: TRBV19
abundance: .
j_gene: TRBJ2-7
d_gene: TRBD1
CDR3nt: TGTGCCAGTAGTGTTATGACAGGGCGTCTAAGCTCCTACGAGCAGTACTTC
CDR3aa: CASSVMTGRLSSYEQYF

v_gene: TRBV2
abundance: once
j_gene: TRBJ2-7
d_gene: .
CDR3nt: TGTGCCAGCACCGAAAAACAGGTTCCCTACGAGCAGTACTTC
CDR3aa: CASTEKQVPYEQYF

v_gene: TRBV6-1
abundance: .
j_gene: TRBJ2-7
d_gene: .
CDR3nt: TGTGCCAGCAGTGAGGGCTCATCCGCCTACGAGCAGTACTTC
CDR3aa: CASSEGSSAYEQYF